This T cell receptor beta chain was obtained from a study of T cell repertoires in cytomegalovirus infection. There are many counts of this clonotype. As yet, its antigen is unknown. Findings of the study overall: The ex vivo response was dominated by HLA-C-restricted CMV-specific TCR beta clonotypes.

TCRdb reprocessed the reads via MiXCR and lists one record per CDR3 protein. The repertoire holds fewer than 1,000,000 distinct CDR3 sequences, with approximately 31% as singletons. Trimming shortened V by 6 bases and J by 5 bases, and 22 bases separated the two germline ends. The CDR3 length is 16 residues. CDR1 MNHEY and CDR2 SMNVEV come from the germline V gene (reference sequence). The rearrangement links TRBV27 to TRBJ2-5; D not certain. This sample comprised cultured CD8+ T cells from PBMCs, obtained from culture after CMV antigen stimulation. The source is a human donor in good health (CMV status not recorded). Some clones in this sample may be carry-over from other donors' samples. The CDR3 nucleotides read TGTGCCAGCAGCCCCGTGGGTCCAGGCCACCGGGAGACCCAGTACTTC. Protein sequence: CASSPVGPGHRETQYF.